Each of the 16 T cell receptor beta chains below was sequenced from the same sample in a study of shared clonotypes between healthy human individuals. Sequencing was performed with immunoSEQ multiplex PCR; in TCRdb, only in-frame clones are kept and a portion is missing. The sample lists over 2,000,000 clones; 90% to 95% were seen once. Only CD45RO-negative cells positively selected for CCR7 counted as naive CD8 cells, so terminally differentiated effector memory CD45RA+ cells were excluded. What was sequenced was naive CD8+ T cells from PBMCs. These receptors originate from a young man in good health. Some clones in this sample may be carry-over from other donors' samples.

This chain joins TRBV29-1 and TRBJ1-2, with D tentatively TRBD1 (5 bases). V dropped 4 bases and J dropped 5 bases, with 17 bases sitting between them. Germline V lookup: CDR1 SQVTM, CDR2 ANQGSEA. CDR3 size: 14 residues. The CDR3 here is CSVVGGTQGYGYTF. The CDR3 nucleotides are TGCAGCGTTGTTGGGGGTACGCAGGGTTATGGCTACACCTTC.

The J gene is TRBJ1-1, the V gene TRBV30; D call uncertain. V was cut by 3 bases and J by 6 bases, with 11 bases left in between. The CDR3 loop spans 12 amino acids. The germline V gene encodes CDR1 GTSNPN and CDR2 SVGIG (reference sequence). CDR3 coding DNA: TGTGCCTGGAGGTTACTTATCGCTGAAGCTTTCTTT. Amino acids: CAWRLLIAEAFF.

The rearrangement joins TRBV4-2 to TRBJ2-1; TRBD1 matches 10 bases. The CDR3 spans 13 residues. Germline V gives CDR1 LGHNA, CDR2 YNFKEQ. J was trimmed by 8 bases and V by 4 bases; bases with no gene match: 2. Here the CDR3 reads CASSPGTGDEQFF. The CDR3 DNA reads as TGTGCCAGCAGCCCCGGGACAGGGGATGAGCAGTTCTTC.

This chain uses TRBV5-1 with TRBJ2-7; 8 positions match TRBD1. The CDR3 covers 16 residues. Trimming cost V 4 bases and J 3 bases; bases outside gene matches: 12. CDR1 is SGHRS, CDR2 YFSETQ, per germline. The CDR3 nucleotides read TGCGCCAGCAGCCTCCCCGGACAGGGTCCGCTCTACGAGCAGTACTTC. Translated: CASSLPGQGPLYEQYF.

The chain carries TRBV2 and TRBJ1-4; unclear D gene. Trimming pared 1 base from V and 0 bases from J, leaving 6 bases between. The CDR3 length is 15 residues. The germline gives CDR1 SNHLY, CDR2 FYNNEI. This CDR3 reads CASSEGVTTNEKLFF. The CDR3 DNA reads TGTGCCAGCAGTGAAGGGGTGACAACTAATGAAAAACTGTTTTTT.

V and J are TRBV29-1 and TRBJ2-7; TRBD2 matches 7 bases. CDR3 length: 13 amino acids. Unmatched junction bases numbered 3, after V lost 4 bases and J lost 0 bases. Germline CDR1 and CDR2: SQVTM and ANQGSEA. The CDR3 coding sequence is TGCAGCGTTGTAACTAGCGTCTCCTACGAGCAGTACTTC. This sequence encodes CSVVTSVSYEQYF.

V is TRBV28 and J is TRBJ2-7; TRBD2 matches 11 bases. Germline V lookup: CDR1 MDHEN, CDR2 SYDVKM. V lost 4 bases, J lost 3 bases, and 5 bases stayed unmatched. There are 15 residues in the CDR3. CDR3 sequence: CASSSSGTSGYEQYF. The DNA of the CDR3 is TGTGCCAGCAGTTCCTCCGGGACTAGCGGCTACGAGCAGTACTTC.

A word on this clone: Other DNA sequences of this sample code for an identical CDR3. This sequence joins TRBV7-8 and TRBJ2-1; D may be TRBD2 (6 bases). The V gene's germline CDR1 is SGHVS and CDR2 FQNEAQ. The CDR3 contains 12 residues. V shed 5 bases and J shed 7 bases, with 9 bases lying between them. CDR3 nucleotides: TGTGCCAGCAGCCCCGGAGGGAATGAGCAGTTCTTC. This codes for CASSPGGNEQFF.

The chain is built from TRBV7-9 and TRBJ2-5; D perhaps matches TRBD1 (5 bases). This CDR3 spans 12 amino acids. The germline V gene has CDR1 SEHNR and CDR2 FQNEAQ (reference sequence). Trimming removed 4 bases at V and 2 bases at J, with 5 bases between. CDR3 in amino acids: CASSWTQETQYF. Written as DNA, the CDR3 is TGTGCCAGCAGCTGGACACAAGAGACCCAGTACTTC.

The V gene is TRBV13, the J gene TRBJ1-5, with D unresolved. In germline, CDR1 is PRHDT, CDR2 FYEKMQ (reference sequence). With 3 bases removed from V and 0 bases from J, the gap between germline ends came to 6 bases. The CDR3 has 14 residues. In DNA, the CDR3 is TGTGCCAGCAGCTTTCGTGATAGCAATCAGCCCCAGCATTTT. Its protein product is CASSFRDSNQPQHF.

This clone has only one observation. This chain connects TRBV6-5 to TRBJ2-7; D may be TRBD2 (6 bases). V lost 0 bases and J lost 2, with 8 bases in between. The CDR3 extends over 14 amino acids. CDR1 and CDR2 from the germline V gene are MNHEY and SVGAGI. CDR3: CASSYSTRPYEQYF. As DNA, the CDR3 is TGTGCCAGCAGTTACTCGACTAGACCCTACGAGCAGTACTTC.

The rearrangement joins TRBV11-2 to TRBJ2-1; D call uncertain. Between the trimmed V and J ends, which lost 4 bases and 0 bases, there was a span of 10 bases. Per the germline V gene, CDR1 is SGHAT and CDR2 is FQNNGV. The CDR3 totals 15 residues. CDR3 protein: CASSSLRLSYNEQFF. CDR3 DNA sequence: TGTGCCAGCAGCTCACTTCGCCTCTCCTACAATGAGCAGTTCTTC.

The CDR3 DNA reads as TGTGCCATCAGTTGGTCCGAGCGGGAGCCAAGCACAGATACGCAGTATTTT. As protein: CAISWSEREPSTDTQYF. The rearrangement joins TRBV10-3 to TRBJ2-3, with 8 bases lining up with TRBD2. CDR1 and CDR2 (germline): ENHRY, SYGVKD. The CDR3 extends over 17 amino acids. The trim removed 5 bases at V and 0 bases at J, leaving 10 bases unmatched.

V and J are TRBV28 and TRBJ1-3; a possible D gene is TRBD1 (6 bases). Germline values: CDR1 MDHEN, CDR2 SYDVKM. The length of the CDR3 is 15 residues. The ends were cut back, 6 bases at V and 0 bases at J, with 12 bases in the middle. CDR3 protein: CASSFDRISGNTIYF. The CDR3, as DNA: TGTGCCAGCAGCTTTGACAGGATCTCTGGAAACACCATATATTTT.

This chain joins TRBV1 and TRBJ2-7; whether TRBD2, the table's D call, matches the DNA was not checked. TRBV1 is a known pseudogene. This CDR3 has 16 residues. The CDR3 is CTSSPRDSCPRYEQYF. CDR3 sequence (DNA): TGCACCAGCAGCCCCAGGGACTCCTGTCCCCGCTACGAGCAGTACTTC.

The rearrangement uses TRBV28 and TRBJ2-4; perhaps TRBD1 as D (5 bases). Trimming removed 2 bases from V and 0 bases from J, with 8 bases in between. The CDR3 runs to 15 residues. CDR1 is MDHEN and CDR2 is SYDVKM in the germline V gene. The CDR3 is CASSLGAIAKNIQYF. DNA for the CDR3: TGTGCCAGCAGTTTAGGGGCAATAGCCAAAAACATTCAGTACTTC.